One sample yielded the 17 T cell receptor beta chains listed below, sequenced in a study of beta chain features in type 1 diabetes. What was sequenced were expressed TCRB transcripts, since all of the isolated RNA had been reverse transcribed. The protocol was immunoSEQ multiplex PCR, while the TCRdb copy is restricted to in-frame clones and leaves out a portion. The sample contains about 150,000 clones, about 8.5% of which appear only once. What was sequenced was central memory CD4+ T cells from blood. These receptors were obtained from a man younger than 35 in good health.

In this sample, this clone turned up a few times. The chain uses TRBV30 and TRBJ2-7; maybe TRBD2 (5 bases). The germline V gene encodes CDR1 GTSNPN and CDR2 SVGIG (reference sequence). V was pared by 0 bases and J by 7 bases, with 19 bases between. The CDR3 totals 15 residues. CDR3 residues: CAWSVGGLGRGEQYF. The CDR3 coding sequence is TGTGCCTGGAGTGTAGGTGGTCTGGGCCGCGGGGAGCAGTACTTC.

This clone was recorded a few times. The chain has TRBV29-1 and TRBJ1-2; a weak D match, TRBD1 (6 bases). The CDR3 sequence is 13 residues long. V was shortened by 4 bases and J by 3 bases, with 12 bases between the two germline ends. Germline CDR1 reads SQVTM; CDR2 reads ANQGSEA. Here the CDR3 reads CSVATGLDYGYTF. Here the CDR3 DNA reads TGCAGCGTTGCTACAGGGCTCGACTATGGCTACACCTTC. Full variable domain (rest looked up from reference TRBV29-1 and TRBJ1-2): SAVISQKPSRDICQRGTSLTIQCQVDSQVTMMFWYRQQPGQSLTLIATANQGSEATYESGFVIDKFPISRPNLTFSTLTVSNMSPEDSSIYLCSVATGLDYGYTFGSGTRLTVV.

Concerning this clone itself: A junction end diverges from the germline sequence, so it may reflect a read error. J is TRBJ1-5 and V is TRBV6-1; D is uncertain. This CDR3 has 14 residues. Germline V gene sequence: CDR1 MNHNS, CDR2 SASEGT. The CDR3 protein is CASLDPISDQPQHF. The CDR3 bases are TGTGCCAGCTTGGATCCGATTAGCGATCAGCCCCAGCATTTT.

This clone was counted a few times. The gene calls are TRBV6-6 and TRBJ2-7, with TRBD2 identical over 12 bases. Germline loops: CDR1 MNHNY, CDR2 SVGAGI (reference sequence). The CDR3 has 15 residues. V was pared by 5 bases and J by 3 bases, with 5 bases of the junction left unmatched. In DNA form, the CDR3 reads TGTGCCAGCAGTGCCAGGACTAGCGGGGTCTACGAGCAGTACTTC. As protein: CASSARTSGVYEQYF.

The chain carries TRBV5-5 and TRBJ2-7, with a weak D call TRBD1 (6 bases). Germline values: CDR1 SGHKS, CDR2 YYEKEE (reference sequence). The V and J ends lost 4 bases and 3 bases respectively, with 17 bases between them. The CDR3 covers 15 residues. DNA for the CDR3: TGTGCCAGCAGCCTCCGGGACACCCCAGGCTACGAGCAGTACTTC. This gives the protein CASSLRDTPGYEQYF.

This clone was observed a few times. The V call is TRBV11-2, the J call TRBJ1-6; TRBD1 aligns across 11 bases. Germline V gene sequence: CDR1 SGHAT, CDR2 FQNNGV. With V trimmed by 1 base and J by 7 bases, 6 bases remained unmatched. The CDR3 consists of 17 residues. The CDR3 coding sequence is TGTGCCAGCAGCTTAGTTGGACAGGGGGCGAGGAATTCACCCCTCCACTTT. Translated: CASSLVGQGARNSPLHF.

The rearrangement links TRBV9 to TRBJ1-1; D gene ambiguous. The germline V gene encodes CDR1 SGDLS and CDR2 YYNGEE. Trimming removed 0 bases from V and 0 bases from J, with 3 bases in between. The CDR3 contains 13 residues. CDR3 bases: TGTGCCAGCAGCGTAGACATGAACACTGAAGCTTTCTTT. Translation gives CASSVDMNTEAFF.

This clone has a count of ten or more. This chain's CDR3 is CASSLRTSGNNEQFF. As DNA, the CDR3 is TGTGCCAGCAGCCTAAGGACTAGCGGGAACAATGAGCAGTTCTTC. V and J are TRBV7-9 and TRBJ2-1; 12 bases are shared with TRBD2. Germline values: CDR1 SEHNR, CDR2 FQNEAQ (reference sequence). Trimming removed 5 bases from V and 5 bases from J; junction bases left unmatched: 4. The CDR3 has 15 amino acids. Together with reference TRBV7-9 and TRBJ2-1, the CDR3 gives the full variable domain: DTGVSQNPRHKITKRGQNVTFRCDPISEHNRLYWYRQTLGQGPEFLTYFQNEAQLEKSRLLSDRFSAERPKGSFSTLEIQRTEQGDSAMYLCASSLRTSGNNEQFFGPGTRLTVL.

This clone was seen many times. The rearrangement joins TRBV30 to TRBJ1-2; D call uncertain. V dropped 1 base and J dropped 0 bases, with 6 bases sitting between them. The CDR3 length is 13 residues. Germline V gives CDR1 GTSNPN, CDR2 SVGIG (reference sequence). CDR3 sequence reads: CAWSGEANYGYTF. CDR3 nucleotides: TGTGCCTGGAGTGGGGAGGCTAACTATGGCTACACCTTC. The variable domain in full, completed from reference TRBV30 and TRBJ1-2, reads SQTIHQWPATLVQPVGSPLSLECTVEGTSNPNLYWYRQAAGRGLQLLFYSVGIGQISSEVPQNLSASRPQDRQFILSSKKLLLSDSGFYLCAWSGEANYGYTFGSGTRLTVV.

This chain joins TRBV28 and TRBJ1-5, with a possible D match to TRBD1 (5 bases). The CDR3 sequence is 15 residues long. The V end lost 1 base, the J end lost 0 bases, and 7 bases lay between the germline ends. Germline V gene lookup returns CDR1 MDHEN and CDR2 SYDVKM. The CDR3 coding sequence is TGTGCCAGCAGTTTATACAGGAATAGCAATCAGCCCCAGCATTTT. It yields the protein CASSLYRNSNQPQHF.

This clone was observed at least ten times. V usage is TRBV5-4 and J usage is TRBJ1-3; D possibly corresponds to TRBD1 (5 bases). The CDR3 runs to 16 residues. Per germline, CDR1 SGHNT and CDR2 YYREEE (reference sequence). V lost 0 bases and J lost 0, with 10 bases in between. The CDR3 bases are TGTGCCAGCAGCTTGGGACAGAGCATCTCTGGAAACACCATATATTTT. This sequence encodes CASSLGQSISGNTIYF.

The rearrangement links TRBV5-1 to TRBJ2-1, with TRBD1 as a possible D gene (6 bases). Germline CDR1 SGHRS, CDR2 YFSETQ. The V end lost 4 bases, the J end lost 6 bases, and 17 bases lay between the germline ends. This CDR3 has 15 residues. This chain's CDR3 is CASSLTPTGPNEQFF. CDR3 coding DNA: TGCGCCAGCAGCCTGACGCCCACAGGGCCCAATGAGCAGTTCTTC.

The rearrangement uses TRBV28 and TRBJ1-3; TRBD1 might be the D (5 bases). Germline V gene data show CDR1 as MDHEN and CDR2 as SYDVKM. Trimming removed 5 bases from V and 4 bases from J, with 12 bases in between. This CDR3 region has 14 residues. This CDR3 reads CASSRPAGGNTIYF. The CDR3 DNA follows: TGTGCCAGCAGTCGTCCCGCAGGGGGAAACACCATATATTTT.

The table lists this clone with a few counts. The chain links TRBV14 to TRBJ2-7, with 7 bases aligning to TRBD2. Germline assignment: CDR1 SGHDN and CDR2 FVKESK. V gave up 6 bases and J gave up 2 bases; unmatched junction bases: 4. This CDR3 has 13 amino acids. CDR3 protein: CASSSRGTYEQYF. DNA of the CDR3: TGTGCCAGCAGTTCGCGGGGGACCTACGAGCAGTACTTC.

This clone was seen repeatedly, ten times or more. This chain links TRBV25-1 with TRBJ1-1, with D maybe TRBD1 (6 bases). In germline, CDR1 is MGHDK, CDR2 SYGVNS. The V end lost 3 bases, the J end lost 8 bases, and 7 bases lay between the germline ends. The CDR3 length is 11 residues. Here the CDR3 DNA reads TGTGCCAGCAGTGATGGGACAGAAGCTTTCTTT. Amino acid sequence: CASSDGTEAFF.

The sample holds a few counts of this clone. The CDR3 loop is CASSLHTDTEAFF. The DNA of the CDR3 is TGTGCCAGCAGCCTTCACACAGACACTGAAGCTTTCTTT. The V call is TRBV9, the J call TRBJ1-1; unclear D gene. Looked up from germline, CDR1 is SGDLS and CDR2 is YYNGEE. The V gene lost 4 bases and the J gene lost 3 bases, with 10 bases spanning the gap. The CDR3 extends over 13 amino acids.

At least ten counts were recorded for this clone. The V gene is TRBV6-5, the J gene TRBJ2-4, with TRBD1 matching over 7 bases. The germline CDR1 and CDR2 sequences are MNHEY and SVGAGI. The CDR3 has 14 residues. With V trimmed by 5 bases and J by 8 bases, 9 bases remained unmatched. The CDR3 is CASSHRDRKDIQYF. The CDR3 DNA reads TGTGCCAGCAGTCATCGGGACAGAAAAGACATTCAGTACTTC.